These 22 T cell receptor beta chains share one sample of origin, sequenced in a study of cytomegalovirus exposure and HLA in healthy donors. The PCR made use of 60 Vbeta and 13 Jbeta primers. Data came from immunoSEQ multiplex PCR; TCRdb stores just in-frame clones and leaves some out. Of approximately 110,000 clones detected, approximately 71% appear once; the ten largest clones hold approximately 8%. The material sequenced was PBMCs. These receptors were collected from a man aged 35 to 55 in good health and CMV-seronegative.

This clone showed up just once. The CDR3 DNA sequence: TGTGCCACTAGGTCCCCCTCCTACGAGCAGTACTTC. It yields the protein CATRSPSYEQYF. The rearrangement joins TRBV6-5 to TRBJ2-7, with no clear D. Germline V CDR1 and CDR2: MNHEY, SVGAGI. This CDR3 is built from 12 residues. V was cut by 10 bases and J by 0 bases, with 10 bases left in between.

This chain links TRBV18 with TRBJ1-1; the D gene is possibly TRBD1 (5 bases). This CDR3 has 16 amino acids. Looked up from germline, CDR1 is KGHSH and CDR2 is LQKENI. V lost 2 bases and J 2 bases, leaving 15 bases between the germline ends. CDR3 DNA: TGTGCCAGCTCACCAGGGGGGGGTAATCTTAACACTGAAGCTTTCTTT. Its protein is CASSPGGGNLNTEAFF.

The rearrangement links TRBV5-1 to TRBJ2-1; maybe TRBD2 (7 bases). Trimming took off 1 base at V and 1 base at J, with 12 bases between the two ends. The CDR3 has 16 amino acids. The germline V gene encodes CDR1 SGHRS and CDR2 YFSETQ. CDR3 in DNA: TGCGCCAGCAGCTTGCCGGGGGGCGGATCCTACAATGAGCAGTTCTTC. It encodes CASSLPGGGSYNEQFF. The full variable domain, in which reference TRBV5-1 and TRBJ2-1 provide the parts outside the CDR3, is KAGVTQTPRYLIKTRGQQVTLSCSPISGHRSVSWYQQTPGQGLQFLFEYFSETQRNKGNFPGRFSGRQFSNSRSEMNVSTLELGDSALYLCASSLPGGGSYNEQFFGPGTRLTVL.

In its sample, this clone was seen a few times. V is TRBV6-1 and J is TRBJ2-7; 8 bases map to TRBD1. The J segment lost 2 bases and the V segment lost 0 bases, leaving 9 bases of the junction unmatched. In germline, CDR1 is MNHNS, CDR2 SASEGT. The CDR3 is 17 residues long. The CDR3 region is CASSEARGRGQTYEQYF. CDR3 nucleotide sequence: TGTGCCAGCAGTGAAGCGCGGGGCAGGGGGCAGACCTACGAGCAGTACTTC.

The gene calls are TRBV18 and TRBJ1-5, with D uncertain. The V gene lost 4 bases and the J gene lost 0 bases, with 4 bases spanning the gap. Germline V gives CDR1 KGHSH, CDR2 LQKENI. CDR3 length equals 13 residues. The CDR3 DNA reads TGTGCCAGCTCACTCCGTAGCAATCAGCCCCAGCATTTT. Translated, it gives CASSLRSNQPQHF.

The chain recombines TRBV19 with TRBJ1-6; 8 positions match TRBD1. Germline CDR1 LNHDA, CDR2 SQIVND (reference sequence). V trimming: 3 bases; J trimming: 11 bases; junction bases outside the gene matches: 6. The CDR3 loop spans 14 amino acids. Here the CDR3 reads CASSIPGTGPPLHF. The CDR3 DNA is TGTGCCAGTAGTATCCCCGGGACAGGTCCACCCCTCCACTTT.

The chain carries TRBV30 and TRBJ2-5, with 12 bases lining up with TRBD2. Trimming at V came to 3 bases and at J to 4 bases, leaving 9 bases not matched to a gene. The CDR3 consists of 16 residues. Germline values: CDR1 GTSNPN, CDR2 SVGIG (reference sequence). CDR3 residues: CAWRGLAGGPVETQYF. CDR3 nucleotide sequence: TGTGCCTGGAGAGGGCTAGCGGGGGGGCCAGTAGAGACCCAGTACTTC.

The V gene is TRBV7-9, the J gene TRBJ2-2; 15 positions agree with TRBD2. CDR3 size: 17 residues. Germline V CDR1 and CDR2: SEHNR, FQNEAQ (reference sequence). V shed 7 bases, J shed 2 bases, and the junction held 5 bases outside the gene matches. The CDR3 region has the DNA TGTGCCAGCATCCGGACTAGCGGGGGGGCCAACACCGGGGAGCTGTTTTTT. Its translation is CASIRTSGGANTGELFF.

The CDR3 bases are TGCGCCAGCAGCTTCACCGGGACAGGGAATGAAAAACTGTTTTTT. It codes for CASSFTGTGNEKLFF. This chain joins TRBV5-1 and TRBJ1-4, with 9 bases lining up with TRBD1. V gave up 2 bases and J gave up 5 bases; unmatched junction bases: 4. The germline V gene has CDR1 SGHRS and CDR2 YFSETQ. CDR3 length equals 15 residues.

The chain carries TRBV7-2 and TRBJ1-5, with TRBD1 identical over 7 bases. CDR3 length equals 14 residues. Germline lookup yields CDR1 SGHTA and CDR2 FQGNSA. The V segment lost 1 base and the J segment 8 bases; nucleotides outside the gene matches: 5. CDR3 residues: CASSLGGQWKPQHF. The DNA of the CDR3 is TGTGCCAGCAGCTTAGGGGGACAGTGGAAGCCCCAGCATTTT.

The chain employs TRBV28 and TRBJ1-5; possible D gene TRBD1, 5 bases. The CDR3 is 14 residues long. CDR1 and CDR2 (germline): MDHEN, SYDVKM. Trimming cost V 6 bases and J 4 bases, with 13 bases left between them. Here the CDR3 reads CASSRAGGNQPQHF. CDR3 DNA: TGTGCCAGCAGCCGCGCGGGGGGTAATCAGCCCCAGCATTTT. Using reference TRBV28 and TRBJ1-5 for the parts outside the CDR3, the full variable domain is DVKVTQSSRYLVKRTGEKVFLECVQDMDHENMFWYRQDPGLGLRLIYFSYDVKMKEKGDIPEGYSVSREKKERFSLILESASTNQTSMYLCASSRAGGNQPQHFGDGTRLSIL.

The V call is TRBV27, the J call TRBJ2-7; 12 nucleotides match TRBD2. The CDR3 runs to 19 residues. With V trimmed by 5 bases and J by 4 bases, 18 bases remained unmatched. The germline V gene has CDR1 MNHEY and CDR2 SMNVEV (reference sequence). The CDR3: CASSDRLAGVVTESYEQYF. DNA of the CDR3: TGTGCCAGCAGTGACCGACTAGCGGGGGTCGTAACGGAGTCTTACGAGCAGTACTTC.

V and J are TRBV9 and TRBJ2-7; TRBD1 aligns across 12 bases. The CDR3 totals 15 residues. Germline trimming cut 0 bases from V and 6 bases from J; bases unmatched to any gene: 4. Germline V gene data show CDR1 as SGDLS and CDR2 as YYNGEE. In DNA, the CDR3 is TGTGCCAGCAGCGTAGCAGGGACAGGGGGCATCGAGCAGTACTTC. Translated: CASSVAGTGGIEQYF. The entire variable domain, with the rest obtained from reference TRBV9 and TRBJ2-7, is as follows: DSGVTQTPKHLITATGQRVTLRCSPRSGDLSVYWYQQSLDQGLQFLIQYYNGEERAKGNILERFSAQQFPDLHSELNLSSLELGDSALYFCASSVAGTGGIEQYFGPGTRLTVT.

There are a few counts of this clone. The V and J genes are TRBV5-1 and TRBJ2-7, with TRBD1 matching 12 bases. Germline V lookup: CDR1 SGHRS, CDR2 YFSETQ. Trimming at V came to 6 bases and at J to 7 bases, leaving 8 bases not matched to a gene. The CDR3 contains 14 residues. CDR3 coding DNA: TGCGCCAGCAACCGGGACAGGGGGCGCCAAGAGCAGTACTTC. Amino acid sequence: CASNRDRGRQEQYF.

This clone was observed a single time. The chain links TRBV7-6 to TRBJ2-5; 13 positions agree with TRBD2. CDR1 is SGHVS and CDR2 is FNYEAQ in the germline V gene. Losses at the gene ends were 5 bases for V and 1 base for J; bases not matched to a gene: 7. The CDR3 contains 17 residues. CDR3 loop: CASSIGLAGASQETQYF. CDR3 sequence (DNA): TGTGCCAGCAGCATTGGACTAGCGGGGGCCTCCCAAGAGACCCAGTACTTC.

The gene calls are TRBV27 and TRBJ2-1; 10 nucleotides align to TRBD2. The CDR3 is 13 residues long. The V gene end was trimmed by 5 bases and the J gene end by 9 bases; junction bases not matched to a gene: 4. In germline, CDR1 is MNHEY, CDR2 SMNVEV (reference sequence). This chain's CDR3 is CASSGGLAVEQFF. CDR3 nucleotides: TGTGCCAGCAGTGGAGGACTAGCGGTTGAGCAGTTCTTC.

The V and J genes are TRBV4-1 and TRBJ1-3; 9 nucleotides match TRBD1. The germline gives CDR1 MGHRA, CDR2 YSYEKL. The CDR3 totals 15 residues. Trimming removed 3 bases from V and 5 bases from J; junction bases left unmatched: 5. The CDR3 DNA reads TGCGCCAGCAGCCACCCGGGACAGGGAAGAAACACCATATATTTT. This codes for CASSHPGQGRNTIYF.

V is TRBV15 and J is TRBJ1-2; D not certain. Trimming took 0 bases from V and 8 from J, leaving 13 bases between them. CDR1 is LNHNV and CDR2 is YYDKDF in the germline V gene (reference sequence). The CDR3 length is 14 residues. For the CDR3, the DNA is TGTGCCACCAGCAGAGATTCCGGAGCGGGGGGCTACACCTTC. It translates to CATSRDSGAGGYTF.

CDR3 sequence (DNA): TGCGCCAGCAGCCAAGGGCGGGGCAGCTATGGCTACACCTTC. This sequence encodes CASSQGRGSYGYTF. This chain joins TRBV4-3 and TRBJ1-2; tentatively, D is TRBD1 (5 bases). CDR3 size: 14 residues. Germline loops: CDR1 LGHNA, CDR2 YSLEER. The V end lost 1 base, the J end lost 4 bases, and 10 bases lay between the germline ends.

This clone was counted a single time. V gene TRBV2 combines with J gene TRBJ2-7; weak D call: TRBD1 (6 bases). The CDR3 extends over 14 amino acids. The V gene lost 2 bases and the J gene lost 2 bases, with 10 bases spanning the gap. The V gene's germline CDR1 is SNHLY and CDR2 FYNNEI. The CDR3, as DNA: TGTGCCAGCAGTGAACCCCGGGACACCTACGAGCAGTACTTC. Translated, it gives CASSEPRDTYEQYF.

The chain uses TRBV9 and TRBJ2-7, with TRBD2 matching 11 bases. V shed 2 bases and J 2 bases; nucleotides not matched to a gene: 6. CDR1 is SGDLS and CDR2 is YYNGEE in the germline V gene. This CDR3 spans 16 amino acids. The DNA of the CDR3 is TGTGCCAGCAGCGTCTCTAGCGGGGGGCCGGCCTACGAGCAGTACTTC. Residues: CASSVSSGGPAYEQYF.

The chain is built from TRBV6-1 and TRBJ2-7, with a possible D match to TRBD1 (6 bases). This CDR3 is built from 15 residues. Germline-derived CDR1 and CDR2 are MNHNS and SASEGT. V dropped 4 bases and J dropped 1 base, with 14 bases sitting between them. CDR3: CASSAPLTGSYEQYF. The CDR3 nucleotides read TGTGCCAGCAGTGCCCCACTAACAGGGTCCTACGAGCAGTACTTC.